These 19 T cell receptor beta chains originate from one sample sequenced in a study of blood T cell repertoires in COVID-19 (dated by TCRdb to the early 2020s). Preparation of the library involved the immunoSEQ multiplex PCR assay. TCRdb provides this immuneACCESS table in a form limited to in-frame rearrangements. Some clones are lacking; in checked studies, under half of them reflect an unresolved V gene, and why the rest are absent is not known. In this sample the table shows approximately 100,000 clones, approximately 72% of which occur a single time. Jointly, the top ten make up around a quarter of the sample. Sequencing was carried out using peripheral blood. Receptors originate from a man between 65 and 85 years old with acute or convalescent COVID-19.

The rearrangement links TRBV7-9 to TRBJ2-3; unclear D gene. There are 17 residues in the CDR3. Germline V CDR1 and CDR2: SEHNR, FQNEAQ (reference sequence). V lost 4 bases, J lost 0 bases, and 17 bases lay in between. DNA for the CDR3: TGTGCCAGCAGCTCGAGGCCCAGCTTCTCTAGCACAGATACGCAGTATTTT. It specifies CASSSRPSFSSTDTQYF. Filled out from reference TRBV7-9 and TRBJ2-3, the complete variable domain reads DTGVSQNPRHKITKRGQNVTFRCDPISEHNRLYWYRQTLGQGPEFLTYFQNEAQLEKSRLLSDRFSAERPKGSFSTLEIQRTEQGDSAMYLCASSSRPSFSSTDTQYFGPGTRLTVL.

The chain is built from TRBV7-2 and TRBJ2-1, with 7 bases that match TRBD1. The junction had 6 bases not matched to a gene; V was cut back by 6 bases and J by 4 bases. CDR1 and CDR2 (germline): SGHTA, FQGNSA. The CDR3 is made up of 14 amino acids. In DNA form, the CDR3 reads TGTGCCAGCAGTTTCGACAGGGCATACAATGAGCAGTTCTTC. Its translation is CASSFDRAYNEQFF.

The chain has TRBV7-3 and TRBJ2-5; the D is unclear. The CDR3 consists of 13 residues. Germline V gene data show CDR1 as SGHTA and CDR2 as FQGTGA. Trimming took off 3 bases at V and 4 bases at J, with 9 bases between the two ends. The CDR3 DNA is TGTGCCAGCAGCTTCTATCCGGGAGAGACCCAGTACTTC. Protein sequence: CASSFYPGETQYF.

The genes are TRBV28 and TRBJ2-7; TRBD1 agrees at 10 bases. With 6 bases clipped from V and 4 bases from J, the junction kept 6 bases outside the gene matches. The CDR3 totals 14 residues. Germline V gene sequence: CDR1 MDHEN, CDR2 SYDVKM. For the CDR3, the DNA is TGTGCCAGCAGCAAACCGGGACAGGGGTACGAGCAGTACTTC. The encoded protein is CASSKPGQGYEQYF. Looking up the rest from reference TRBV28 and TRBJ2-7 gives the full variable domain: DVKVTQSSRYLVKRTGEKVFLECVQDMDHENMFWYRQDPGLGLRLIYFSYDVKMKEKGDIPEGYSVSREKKERFSLILESASTNQTSMYLCASSKPGQGYEQYFGPGTRLTVT.

This chain uses TRBV29-1 with TRBJ1-2; 9 positions agree with TRBD1. CDR1 SQVTM and CDR2 ANQGSEA come from the germline V gene. This CDR3 has 13 amino acids. V lost 5 bases, J lost 3 bases, and 4 bases stayed unmatched. In DNA form, the CDR3 reads TGCAGCGTTTCGGGACAGGGAGACTATGGCTACACCTTC. Its translation is CSVSGQGDYGYTF.

The chain employs TRBV21-1 and TRBJ2-7; the table's D call of TRBD1 was not tested on the DNA. TRBV21-1 is an annotated pseudogene. The CDR3 has 15 amino acids. The CDR3 sequence is CASDPGTTKCHEQYF. The DNA of the CDR3 is TGTGCCAGCGACCCCGGGACAACGAAATGTCACGAGCAGTACTTC.

Only a few counts were recorded for this clone. The CDR3 DNA reads as TGTGCCAGCAGCCAAGGCCCGACACATTTAGCCCAGCATTTT. Its protein product is CASSQGPTHLAQHF. The genes are TRBV3-1 (or the pseudogene TRBV3-2) and TRBJ1-5; D unresolved. Trimming cost V 1 base and J 11 bases, with 15 bases left between them. Germline lookup yields CDR1 LGHDT and CDR2 YNNKEL (reference sequence). The CDR3 extends over 14 amino acids.

The chain joins TRBV5-5 to TRBJ2-7; 9 bases fit TRBD2. In germline, CDR1 is SGHKS, CDR2 YYEKEE (reference sequence). This CDR3 comprises 17 residues. J was trimmed by 2 bases and V by 0 bases; bases with no gene match: 9. CDR3 protein: CASSLGISGRGPYEQYF. As DNA, the CDR3 is TGTGCCAGCAGCTTGGGAATTAGCGGGAGAGGCCCCTACGAGCAGTACTTC.

Remarks on this clone: Other DNA sequences in the same sample also yield this CDR3. The V gene is TRBV19, the J gene TRBJ2-2, with D possibly TRBD1 on 6 matching bases. Trimming pared 6 bases from V and 0 bases from J, leaving 8 bases between. The CDR3 is 14 residues long. Germline V gene data show CDR1 as LNHDA and CDR2 as SQIVND (reference sequence). CDR3 DNA: TGTGCCAGTAGCAGGGGCGCGAACACCGGGGAGCTGTTTTTT. Amino acid sequence: CASSRGANTGELFF.

The chain combines TRBV9 with TRBJ2-7; weak D call: TRBD2 (6 bases). V lost 3 bases and J 7 bases, leaving 11 bases between the germline ends. Germline V gene lookup returns CDR1 SGDLS and CDR2 YYNGEE. This CDR3 has 12 amino acids. The CDR3 DNA is TGTGCCAGCAGCGAGTCAGGGACTGAGCAGTACTTC. Encoded protein: CASSESGTEQYF.

The gene calls are TRBV27 and TRBJ2-5; D is possibly TRBD2 (6 bases). The CDR3 has 13 amino acids. Germline V gene sequence: CDR1 MNHEY, CDR2 SMNVEV (reference sequence). Trimming removed 6 bases from V and 5 bases from J, with 13 bases in between. CDR3 sequence: CASSFAGRETQYF. The CDR3 DNA follows: TGTGCCAGCAGCTTTGCGGGGAGGGAGACCCAGTACTTC.

This sequence joins TRBV7-2 and TRBJ2-4; TRBD2 matches 8 bases. CDR3 size: 16 residues. V was clipped by 5 bases and J by 0 bases; unmatched bases: 6. CDR1 is SGHTA and CDR2 is FQGNSA in the germline V gene. The CDR3 sequence is CASSPGGQGAKNIQYF. The DNA of the CDR3 is TGTGCCAGCAGCCCGGGGGGGCAGGGAGCCAAAAACATTCAGTACTTC.

The chain is built from TRBV2 and TRBJ2-7; 8 bases map to TRBD1. The length of the CDR3 is 13 residues. V lost 8 bases to trimming and J lost 1 base; unmatched junction nucleotides: 4. Germline V CDR1 and CDR2: SNHLY, FYNNEI. Here the CDR3 reads CASWTGSSYEQYF. The CDR3 nucleotides are TGTGCCAGCTGGACAGGGTCTTCCTACGAGCAGTACTTC.

This chain uses TRBV6-2 or TRBV6-3 with TRBJ2-4; TRBD1 matches at 7 bases. The germline CDR1 and CDR2 sequences are MNHEY and SVGEGT. There are 19 residues in the CDR3. Trimming cost V 2 bases and J 0 bases; bases outside gene matches: 13. The DNA for the CDR3 is TGTGCCAGCAGTTACCCTGACAGGGCCTTTAAGCTAGCCAAAAACATTCAGTACTTC. This gives the protein CASSYPDRAFKLAKNIQYF.

This chain joins TRBV6-1 and TRBJ2-7; 8 nucleotides align to TRBD2. V dropped 1 base and J dropped 4; count of bases not matched to a gene: 9. CDR3 length equals 16 residues. Germline V CDR1 and CDR2: MNHNS, SASEGT. CDR3 residues: CASSEGGGRMTYEQYF. The CDR3 DNA follows: TGTGCCAGCAGTGAAGGCGGGGGGCGGATGACATACGAGCAGTACTTC.

The rearrangement links TRBV5-4 to TRBJ2-1; D gene uncertain. V lost 2 bases and J 8 bases, leaving 8 bases between the germline ends. This CDR3 has 12 residues. The germline gives CDR1 SGHNT, CDR2 YYREEE (reference sequence). The CDR3 sequence is CASSFKSYEQFF. CDR3 sequence (DNA): TGTGCCAGCAGCTTTAAGAGCTATGAGCAGTTCTTC.

The CDR3 region is CASSPVLGSGYEQYF. CDR3 DNA: TGCGCCAGCAGCCCTGTCCTAGGTAGCGGATACGAGCAGTACTTC. The rearrangement joins TRBV5-1 to TRBJ2-7; the D gene is possibly TRBD2 (6 bases). Trimming shortened V by 4 bases and J by 4 bases, and 18 bases separated the two germline ends. Looked up from germline, CDR1 is SGHRS and CDR2 is YFSETQ. The CDR3 has 15 residues.

The chain couples TRBV3-1 (or the pseudogene TRBV3-2) to TRBJ1-4; D remains ambiguous. This CDR3 contains 17 residues. Per germline, CDR1 LGHDT and CDR2 YNNKEL (reference sequence). The V end lost 0 bases, the J end lost 0 bases, and 11 bases lay between the germline ends. CDR3 sequence reads: CASSQEGYGTTNEKLFF. The CDR3 region has the DNA TGTGCCAGCAGCCAAGAAGGATACGGGACAACTAATGAAAAACTGTTTTTT.

This clone occurred a few times. The V gene is TRBV7-2, the J gene TRBJ2-3; D is perhaps TRBD2 (5 bases). The CDR3 length is 15 residues. With 1 base removed from V and 2 bases from J, the gap between germline ends came to 10 bases. The germline V gene encodes CDR1 SGHTA and CDR2 FQGNSA. The CDR3 bases are TGTGCCAGCAGCTTAGGACGGGGAGTCACAGATACGCAGTATTTT. Translating it yields CASSLGRGVTDTQYF.